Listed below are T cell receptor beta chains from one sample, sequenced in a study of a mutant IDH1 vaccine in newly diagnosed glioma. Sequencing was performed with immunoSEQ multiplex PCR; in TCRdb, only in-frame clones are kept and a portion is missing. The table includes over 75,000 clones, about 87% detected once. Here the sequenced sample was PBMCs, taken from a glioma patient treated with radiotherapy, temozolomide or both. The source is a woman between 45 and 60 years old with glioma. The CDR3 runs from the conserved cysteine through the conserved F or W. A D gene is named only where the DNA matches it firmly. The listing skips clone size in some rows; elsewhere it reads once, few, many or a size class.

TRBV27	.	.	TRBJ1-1	CASSLSTGVNTEAFF	TGTGCCAGCAGTTTGTCCACGGGGGTGAACACTGAAGCTTTCTTT
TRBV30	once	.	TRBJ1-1	CAWSWGGGRYTEAFF	TGTGCCTGGAGTTGGGGAGGGGGGCGGTACACTGAAGCTTTCTTT
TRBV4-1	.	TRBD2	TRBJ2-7	CASSLPTSGRREQYF	TGCGCCAGCAGCCTCCCGACTAGCGGGAGGAGGGAGCAGTACTTC
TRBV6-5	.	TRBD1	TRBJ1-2	CASSYTQQGVGGYTF	TGTGCCAGCAGTTACACACAACAGGGGGTTGGTGGCTACACCTTC
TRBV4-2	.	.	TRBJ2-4	CASSQRGGDNIAKNIQYF	TGTGCCAGCAGCCAACGAGGCGGGGATAACATAGCCAAAAACATTCAGTACTTC
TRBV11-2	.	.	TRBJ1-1	CASSLVEGTEAFF	TGTGCCAGCAGCTTAGTCGAGGGCACTGAAGCTTTCTTT
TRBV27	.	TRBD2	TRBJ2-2	CASSLSSRLAGVYTGELFF	TGTGCCAGCAGTTTATCTTCTAGACTAGCGGGAGTTTACACCGGGGAGCTGTTTTTT
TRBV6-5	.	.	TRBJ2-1	CASSDSGRGYNEQFF	TGTGCCAGCAGTGACTCGGGGCGGGGATACAATGAGCAGTTCTTC
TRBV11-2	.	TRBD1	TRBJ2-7	CASSPTGRGYEQYF	TGTGCCAGCAGCCCGACAGGGCGTGGGTACGAGCAGTACTTC
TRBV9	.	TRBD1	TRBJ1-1	CASSVADRDTEAFF	TGTGCCAGCAGCGTAGCGGACAGGGATACTGAAGCTTTCTTT
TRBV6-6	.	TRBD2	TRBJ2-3	CASSRTSGTDTQYF	TGTGCCAGCAGCCGGACTAGCGGCACAGATACGCAGTATTTT
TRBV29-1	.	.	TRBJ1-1	CSVEALGRGNTEAFF	TGCAGCGTTGAGGCTTTGGGACGGGGGAACACTGAAGCTTTCTTT
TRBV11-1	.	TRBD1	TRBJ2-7	CASSLRGQGLDEQYF	TGTGCCAGCAGCTTACGGGGACAGGGACTCGACGAGCAGTACTTC
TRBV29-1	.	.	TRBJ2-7	CSVNYANRYEQYF	TGCAGCGTCAACTACGCGAACAGATACGAGCAGTACTTC
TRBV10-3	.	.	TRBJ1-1	CAISESQGMATEAFF	TGTGCCATCAGTGAGTCACAGGGTATGGCCACTGAAGCTTTCTTT
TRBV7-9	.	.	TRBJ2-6	CASSFGGRSPSGANVLTF	TGTGCCAGCAGCTTTGGGGGCAGATCCCCCTCTGGGGCCAACGTCCTGACTTTC
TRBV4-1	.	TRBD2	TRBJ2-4	CASSQEGVPGLAVAKNIQYF	TGCGCCAGCAGCCAAGAAGGGGTTCCGGGACTAGCAGTAGCCAAAAACATTCAGTACTTC
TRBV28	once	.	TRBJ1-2	CASSPSGTENYGYTF	TGTGCCAGCAGTCCCTCCGGGACGGAAAACTATGGCTACACCTTC
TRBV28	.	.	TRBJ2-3	CASKESADTQYF	TGTGCCAGCAAGGAGAGCGCAGATACGCAGTATTTT
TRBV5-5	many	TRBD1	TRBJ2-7	CASSRGQVSYEQYF	TGTGCCAGCAGCCGCGGACAGGTCTCCTACGAGCAGTACTTC
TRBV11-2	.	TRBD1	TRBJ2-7	CASSLSMGQIYEQYF	TGTGCCAGCAGCCTCTCAATGGGACAGATCTACGAGCAGTACTTC
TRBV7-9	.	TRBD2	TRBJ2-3	CASSSSGRTDTQYF	TGTGCCAGCAGCTCTAGCGGGAGAACAGATACGCAGTATTTT
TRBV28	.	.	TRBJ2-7	CASSTGRLTSYEQYF	TGTGCCAGCAGTACGGGACGGCTGACTTCCTACGAGCAGTACTTC
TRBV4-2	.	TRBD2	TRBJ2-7	CASSQVGTGGSIHEQYF	TGTGCCAGCAGCCAAGTGGGGACCGGGGGGAGTATCCACGAGCAGTACTTC
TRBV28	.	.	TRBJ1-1	CASSLGVVGTEAFF	TGTGCCAGCAGCTTGGGTGTGGTAGGCACTGAAGCTTTCTTT
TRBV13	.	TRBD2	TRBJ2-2	CASSSLVAGGSTGELFF	TGTGCCAGCAGCTCCCTGGTAGCGGGAGGGAGCACCGGGGAGCTGTTTTTT
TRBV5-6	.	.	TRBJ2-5	CASSRAGVETQYF	TGTGCCAGCAGCCGGGCAGGGGTGGAGACCCAGTACTTC
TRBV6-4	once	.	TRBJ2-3	CASSVSTNTDTQYF	TGTGCCAGCAGTGTATCAACCAACACAGATACGCAGTATTTT
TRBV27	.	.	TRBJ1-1	CASSLSGGGTEAFF	TGTGCCAGCAGTTTATCAGGGGGGGGAACTGAAGCTTTCTTT
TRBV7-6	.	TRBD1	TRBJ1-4	CASSRQGFNEKLFF	TGTGCCAGCAGCAGACAGGGGTTTAATGAAAAACTGTTTTTT
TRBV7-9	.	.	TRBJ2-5	CASSPPLWRAQETQYF	TGTGCCAGCAGCCCCCCCCTATGGCGCGCCCAAGAGACCCAGTACTTC
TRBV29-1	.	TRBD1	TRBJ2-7	CSVLGTGITYEQYF	TGCAGCGTTTTAGGGACAGGGATTACCTACGAGCAGTACTTC
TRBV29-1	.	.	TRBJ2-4	CSVSSVNIQYF	TGCAGCGTTAGTAGTGTGAACATTCAGTACTTC
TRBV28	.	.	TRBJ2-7	CATSRTQEPYEQYF	TGTGCCACTTCGCGGACCCAGGAACCCTACGAGCAGTACTTC
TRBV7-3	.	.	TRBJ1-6	CASSSQGGSPLHF	TGTGCCAGCAGCTCCCAGGGCGGTTCACCCCTCCACTTT
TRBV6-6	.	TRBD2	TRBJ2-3	CASTGTSGLGDTQYF	TGTGCCAGCACGGGGACTAGCGGTTTGGGAGATACGCAGTATTTT
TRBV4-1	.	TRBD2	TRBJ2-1	CASSPPSGSGINNEQFF	TGCGCCAGCAGCCCACCTAGTGGTAGCGGGATCAACAATGAGCAGTTCTTC
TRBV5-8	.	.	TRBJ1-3	CASSFAASAGNTIYF	TGTGCCAGCAGCTTCGCGGCCAGCGCTGGAAACACCATATATTTT
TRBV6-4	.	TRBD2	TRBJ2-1	CASSDSLAGGPDEQFF	TGTGCCAGCAGTGACTCCTTAGCGGGAGGGCCGGATGAGCAGTTCTTC
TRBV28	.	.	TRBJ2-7	CASGPLWEQYF	TGTGCCAGCGGGCCCTTGTGGGAGCAGTACTTC
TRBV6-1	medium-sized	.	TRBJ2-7	CASSEFGPGYEQYF	TGTGCCAGCAGTGAATTTGGTCCAGGGTACGAGCAGTACTTC
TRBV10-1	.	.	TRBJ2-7	CASSGGGSPYEQYF	TGCGCCAGCAGTGGAGGGGGTAGTCCCTACGAGCAGTACTTC
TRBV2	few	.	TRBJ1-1	CASSGIEAFF	TGTGCCAGCAGTGGGATTGAAGCTTTCTTT
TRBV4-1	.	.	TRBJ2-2	CASSQVGGELFF	TGCGCCAGCAGCCAAGTGGGGGGGGAGCTGTTTTTT
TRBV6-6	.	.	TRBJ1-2	CAGRTGPNYGYTF	TGTGCCGGCCGAACAGGGCCCAACTATGGCTACACCTTC
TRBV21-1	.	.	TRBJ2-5	CASSKTPPGTGEETQYF	TGTGCCAGCAGCAAAACGCCCCCCGGGACGGGGGAAGAGACCCAGTACTTC
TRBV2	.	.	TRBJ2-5	CASSGGRVPAETQYF	TGTGCCAGCAGTGGGGGCAGGGTTCCAGCGGAGACCCAGTACTTC
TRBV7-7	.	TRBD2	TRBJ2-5	CASSPGTSGSQETQYF	TGTGCTAGCAGCCCCGGGACTAGCGGATCCCAAGAGACCCAGTACTTC
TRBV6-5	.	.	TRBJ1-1	CATTQGHMNTEAFF	TGTGCCACCACCCAGGGACACATGAACACTGAAGCTTTCTTT
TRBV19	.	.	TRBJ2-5	CASSIGQSFPSYQETQYF	TGTGCCAGTAGTATTGGGCAGTCGTTCCCATCGTACCAAGAGACCCAGTACTTC
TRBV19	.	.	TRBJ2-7	CASSPLDRSYEQYF	TGTGCCAGTAGCCCACTCGACAGATCCTACGAGCAGTACTTC
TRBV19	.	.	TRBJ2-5	CASTSSGGLETQYF	TGTGCCAGTACAAGTTCCGGGGGCCTGGAGACCCAGTACTTC